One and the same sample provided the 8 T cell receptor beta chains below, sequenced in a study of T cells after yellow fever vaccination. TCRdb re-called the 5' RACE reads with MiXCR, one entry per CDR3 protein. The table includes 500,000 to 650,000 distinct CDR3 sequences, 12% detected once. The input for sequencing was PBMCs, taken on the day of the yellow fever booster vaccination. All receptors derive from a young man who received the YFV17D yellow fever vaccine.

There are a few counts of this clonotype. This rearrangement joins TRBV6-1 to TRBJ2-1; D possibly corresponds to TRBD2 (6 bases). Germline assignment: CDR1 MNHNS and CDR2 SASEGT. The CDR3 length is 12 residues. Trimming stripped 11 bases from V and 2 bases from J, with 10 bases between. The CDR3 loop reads CAGTSPYNEQFF. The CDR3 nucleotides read TGTGCCGGTACTAGCCCCTACAATGAGCAGTTCTTC.

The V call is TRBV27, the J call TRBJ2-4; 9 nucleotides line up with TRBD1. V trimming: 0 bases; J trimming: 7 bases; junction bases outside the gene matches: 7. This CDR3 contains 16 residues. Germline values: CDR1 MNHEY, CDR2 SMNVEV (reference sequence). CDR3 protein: CASSLSPGQGINIQYF. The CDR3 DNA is TGTGCCAGCAGTTTATCGCCGGGACAGGGTATTAACATTCAGTACTTC.

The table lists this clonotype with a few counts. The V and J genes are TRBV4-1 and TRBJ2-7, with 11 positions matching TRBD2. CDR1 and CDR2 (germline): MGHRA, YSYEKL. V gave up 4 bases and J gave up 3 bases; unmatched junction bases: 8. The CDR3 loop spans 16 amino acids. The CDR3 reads CASSLILAGGIYEQYF. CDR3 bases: TGCGCCAGCAGCCTTATATTAGCGGGAGGGATCTACGAGCAGTACTTC.

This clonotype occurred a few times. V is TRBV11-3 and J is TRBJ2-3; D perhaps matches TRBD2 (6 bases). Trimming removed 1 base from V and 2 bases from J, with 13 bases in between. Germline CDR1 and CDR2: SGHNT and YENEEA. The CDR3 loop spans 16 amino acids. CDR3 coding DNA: TGTGCCAGCAGCTTAGGATCCGGGAGTCCCACAGATACGCAGTATTTT. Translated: CASSLGSGSPTDTQYF.

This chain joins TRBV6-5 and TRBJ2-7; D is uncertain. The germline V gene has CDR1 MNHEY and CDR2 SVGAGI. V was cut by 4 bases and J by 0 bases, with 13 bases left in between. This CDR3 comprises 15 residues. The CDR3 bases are TGTGCCAGCAGTTTAAGCTGGACCGCCTCCTACGAGCAGTACTTC. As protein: CASSLSWTASYEQYF.

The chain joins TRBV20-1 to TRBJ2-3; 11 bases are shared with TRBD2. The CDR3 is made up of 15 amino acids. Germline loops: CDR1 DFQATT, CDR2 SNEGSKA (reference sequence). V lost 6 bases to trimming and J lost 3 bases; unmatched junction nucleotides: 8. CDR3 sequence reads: CSATLTSGATDTQYF. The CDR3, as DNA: TGCAGTGCCACGCTGACTAGCGGGGCAACAGATACGCAGTATTTT.

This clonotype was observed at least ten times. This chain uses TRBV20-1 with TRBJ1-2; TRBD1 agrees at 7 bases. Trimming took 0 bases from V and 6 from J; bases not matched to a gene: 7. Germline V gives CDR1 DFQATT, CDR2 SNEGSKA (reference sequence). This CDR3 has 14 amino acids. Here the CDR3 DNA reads TGCAGTGCTAGAGAAAAGAAACAGGGGCATGGCTACACCTTC. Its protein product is CSAREKKQGHGYTF.

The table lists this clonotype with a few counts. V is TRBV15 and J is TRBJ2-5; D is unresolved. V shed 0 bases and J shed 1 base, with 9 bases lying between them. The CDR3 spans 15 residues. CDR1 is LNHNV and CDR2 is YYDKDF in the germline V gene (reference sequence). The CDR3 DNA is TGTGCCACCAGCAGAGAGGGTAGCATCCAAGAGACCCAGTACTTC. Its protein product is CATSREGSIQETQYF.